Listed below are T cell receptor beta chains from one sample, sequenced in a study of regulatory T cells in long-lasting Graves disease. MiXCR, run by TCRdb on the multiplex PCR reads, gives a single entry per CDR3 protein. The table lists about 370,000 distinct CDR3 sequences, 15% of them singletons. Sequenced here: peripheral blood mononuclear cells (PBMCs), sampled at new diagnosis, from a patient treated with antithyroid drugs. These receptors all come from a female donor with Graves disease. The CDR3 runs from the conserved cysteine through the conserved F or W. The D gene is left open where the match is weak. Not every row has a clone size; where given, it reads once, few, many or a size class.

j_call d_call v_call clone_size cdr3_aa cdr3_nt
TRBJ2-7 . TRBV20-1 many CSARDFRGQPRDEQYF TGCAGTGCTAGAGATTTCAGAGGACAGCCGAGGGACGAGCAGTACTTC
TRBJ1-2 . TRBV12-3/TRBV12-4 many CASRITGTLYGYTF TGTGCCAGCAGGATTACAGGAACGCTCTATGGCTACACCTTC
TRBJ1-2 . TRBV5-1 few CASSPGGDNYGYTF TGCGCCAGCAGCCCCGGGGGGGATAACTATGGCTACACCTTC
TRBJ2-2 . TRBV20-1 many CSARDGATNTGELFF TGCAGTGCTAGAGATGGCGCAACGAACACCGGGGAGCTGTTTTTT
TRBJ2-3 . TRBV7-9 many CASSFLRPPGTDTQYF TGTGCCAGCAGCTTTCTGCGGCCACCCGGGACAGATACGCAGTATTTT
TRBJ2-3 . TRBV20-1 many CSARGTGNRDTQYF TGCAGTGCTAGAGGAACCGGGAATCGGGATACGCAGTATTTT
TRBJ1-2 . TRBV29-1 many CSVEVGSGYTF TGCAGCGTTGAAGTAGGGTCTGGCTACACCTTC
TRBJ2-1 . TRBV11-2 . CASSPGGGAIYNEQFF TGTGCCAGCTCACCTGGTGGAGGGGCGATCTACAATGAGCAGTTCTTC
TRBJ1-1 TRBD1 TRBV10-1 few CASTGGSGNTEAFF TGCGCCAGCACAGGGGGCAGCGGGAACACTGAAGCTTTCTTT
TRBJ1-4 TRBD1 TRBV15 few CATSSRQGSEKLFF TGTGCCACCAGCAGTAGACAGGGATCTGAAAAACTGTTTTTT
TRBJ2-7 TRBD1 TRBV24-1 . CATSDSGQSYEQYF TGTGCCACCAGTGATTCGGGACAGTCCTACGAGCAGTACTTC
TRBJ1-5 TRBD1 TRBV10-3 . CAISRTGTGDQPQHF TGTGCCATCAGCAGGACCGGGACAGGGGATCAGCCCCAGCATTTT
TRBJ1-2 . TRBV24-1 many CATSDPGYGYTF TGTGCCACCAGTGATCCAGGCTATGGCTACACCTTC
TRBJ2-3 . TRBV20-1 many CSARLTFDTQYF TGCAGTGCGAGACTAACCTTTGATACGCAGTATTTT
TRBJ2-3 TRBD2 TRBV7-2 many CASSLAGLAGADTQYF TGTGCCAGCAGCTTAGCCGGACTAGCGGGAGCAGATACGCAGTATTTT
TRBJ2-1 TRBD2 TRBV7-3 few CASSFSGGHEQFF TGTGCCAGCAGCTTCTCGGGGGGGCATGAGCAGTTCTTC
TRBJ2-1 . TRBV7-2 many CASSLVAASSYNEQFF TGCGCCAGCAGCTTGGTGGCGGCGTCTTCCTACAATGAGCAGTTCTTC
TRBJ2-7 . TRBV18 . CASSPGRGSSYEQYF TGTGCCAGCTCACCAGGAAGGGGGAGCTCCTACGAGCAGTACTTC
TRBJ2-1 . TRBV3-1 many CASSPGTHSYNEQFF TGTGCCAGCAGTCCCGGGACACACTCCTACAATGAGCAGTTCTTC
TRBJ2-5 . TRBV7-9 many CASSLVSVETQYF TGTGCCAGCAGCTTAGTCTCTGTGGAGACCCAGTACTTC
TRBJ2-5 . TRBV20-1 few CSARRRQQETQYF TGCAGTGCTAGAAGACGGCAACAAGAGACCCAGTACTTC
TRBJ2-3 TRBD2 TRBV2 . CASKGGRAPDTQYF TGTGCCAGCAAAGGCGGGAGGGCCCCAGATACGCAGTATTTT
TRBJ2-5 . TRBV2 many CASSESPAETQYF TGTGCCAGCAGTGAGTCCCCAGCAGAGACCCAGTACTTC
TRBJ1-2 . TRBV29-1 few CSAILGGSGYTF TGCAGCGCCATACTGGGAGGGAGCGGCTACACCTTC
TRBJ2-3 TRBD2 TRBV27 many CASSLMGTSGGLTDTQYF TGTGCCAGCAGTTTAATGGGAACTAGCGGGGGGCTCACAGATACGCAGTATTTT
TRBJ1-4 . TRBV19 . CASSVTALNEKLFF TGTGCCAGTAGTGTGACAGCCCTCAATGAAAAACTGTTTTTT
TRBJ2-5 . TRBV18 . CASSPPSLAWETQYF TGTGCCAGCTCACCACCATCTCTAGCGTGGGAGACCCAGTACTTC
TRBJ2-5 . TRBV7-9 . CASSLTSSLETQYF TGTGCCAGCAGCTTAACTTCTTCTTTGGAGACCCAGTACTTC
TRBJ1-1 . TRBV20-1 . CSARDTEAFF TGCAGTGCTAGGGACACTGAAGCTTTCTTT
TRBJ2-1 . TRBV4-3 . CASSQDVGPVQFDEQFF TGCGCCAGCAGCCAAGATGTAGGCCCTGTTCAGTTTGATGAGCAGTTCTTC
TRBJ2-2 . TRBV30 many CAWSPQNPGELFF TGTGCCTGGAGTCCCCAGAATCCCGGGGAGCTGTTTTTT
TRBJ1-5 . TRBV7-2 many CASSLAIAGPQHF TGTGCCAGCAGCTTAGCGATCGCCGGCCCCCAGCATTTT
TRBJ1-2 . TRBV2 many CASSGLRNREYSPYGYTF TGTGCCAGCAGCGGTCTAAGGAACAGGGAATACTCGCCCTATGGCTACACCTTC
TRBJ2-1 TRBD2 TRBV6-5 many CASSYSGLAGGPLSYNEQFF TGTGCCAGCAGTTACTCAGGGCTAGCGGGAGGTCCCTTATCTTACAATGAGCAGTTCTTC
TRBJ1-4 TRBD1 TRBV12-3/TRBV12-4 many CASSLGQGKLFF TGTGCCAGCAGTTTGGGACAGGGAAAACTGTTTTTT
TRBJ1-5 . TRBV6-2/TRBV6-3 many CASSDSARGGMKNQPQHF TGTGCCAGCAGCGATTCCGCCCGGGGGGGCATGAAAAATCAGCCCCAGCATTTT
TRBJ1-3 . TRBV6-9 . CASSYAPTSGNTIYF TGTGCCAGCAGTTACGCCCCGACGTCTGGAAACACCATATATTTT
TRBJ1-5 . TRBV20-1 many CSASLGPSNQPQHF TGCAGTGCTTCCTTAGGGCCCAGCAATCAGCCCCAGCATTTT
TRBJ1-1 . TRBV7-9 many CASTEGVGEAFF TGTGCCAGCACCGAGGGGGTTGGCGAAGCTTTCTTT
TRBJ2-1 . TRBV7-9 many CACKIESSYNEQFF TGTGCCTGCAAGATCGAGAGCTCCTACAATGAGCAGTTCTTC
TRBJ1-2 . TRBV6-1 many CASTSAALYGYTF TGTGCCAGCACGTCGGCAGCTCTCTATGGCTACACCTTC
TRBJ2-1 TRBD2 TRBV2 many CASSWSSGTIENEQFF TGTGCCAGCAGCTGGTCTAGCGGGACCATAGAGAATGAGCAGTTCTTC
TRBJ2-2 . TRBV7-2 . CASSLVVRTNTGELFF TGTGCCAGCAGCTTAGTGGTCAGAACGAACACCGGGGAGCTGTTTTTT
TRBJ1-3 . TRBV5-6 . CASSGNRFHNSGNTIYF TGTGCCAGCAGCGGCAACAGGTTCCATAACTCTGGAAACACCATATATTTT
TRBJ2-1 . TRBV12-5 many CASGLTTTNEQFF TGTGCTAGTGGGTTGACTACCACGAATGAGCAGTTCTTC
TRBJ1-2 TRBD1 TRBV5-1 many CASSLVGQGTGYTF TGCGCCAGCAGCTTGGTGGGACAGGGGACTGGCTACACCTTC
TRBJ1-4 TRBD1 TRBV20-1 many CSARAPTGINANNEKLFF TGCAGTGCTAGGGCTCCGACAGGGATAAACGCAAATAATGAAAAACTGTTTTTT
TRBJ2-1 . TRBV5-1 few CASSSLTPLDEQFF TGCGCCAGCAGCTCCCTGACTCCTCTGGATGAGCAGTTCTTC
TRBJ1-1 . TRBV12-3/TRBV12-4 many CASRSETGTLEAFF TGTGCCAGCAGATCTGAGACAGGTACCTTGGAAGCTTTCTTT
TRBJ2-2 . TRBV2 . CASMVPTGELFF TGTGCCAGCATGGTTCCGACCGGGGAGCTGTTTTTT
TRBJ1-1 . TRBV7-9 many CASSLGYGGLNTEAFF TGTGCCAGCAGCTTAGGTTATGGCGGCTTGAACACTGAAGCTTTCTTT
TRBJ2-2 TRBD2 TRBV12-5 many CASGPGLAFGGELFF TGTGCTAGTGGTCCGGGACTAGCTTTTGGCGGGGAGCTGTTTTTT
TRBJ2-7 TRBD2 TRBV28 many CASSFGTSGRAYEQYF TGTGCCAGCAGTTTCGGGACTAGCGGGAGGGCCTACGAGCAGTACTTC